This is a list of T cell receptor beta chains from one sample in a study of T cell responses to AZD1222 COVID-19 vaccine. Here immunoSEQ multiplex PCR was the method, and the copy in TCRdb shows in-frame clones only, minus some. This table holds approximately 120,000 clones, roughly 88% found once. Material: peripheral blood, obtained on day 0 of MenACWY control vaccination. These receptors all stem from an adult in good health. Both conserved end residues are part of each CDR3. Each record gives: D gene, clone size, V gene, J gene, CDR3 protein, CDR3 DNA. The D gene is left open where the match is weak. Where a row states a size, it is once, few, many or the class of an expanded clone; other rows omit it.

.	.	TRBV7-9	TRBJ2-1	CASSLAGGYNEQFF	TGTGCCAGCAGCTTAGCAGGTGGATACAATGAGCAGTTCTTC
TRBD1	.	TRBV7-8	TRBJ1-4	CASSLIGRGLEKLFF	TGTGCCAGCAGCTTAATAGGCAGGGGGCTTGAAAAACTGTTTTTT
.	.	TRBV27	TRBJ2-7	CASRGGQNPEQYF	TGTGCCAGCAGGGGGGGACAGAACCCCGAGCAGTACTTC
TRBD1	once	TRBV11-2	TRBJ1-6	CASSWGTGGGSPLHF	TGTGCCAGCAGCTGGGGGACAGGGGGCGGATCACCCCTCCACTTT
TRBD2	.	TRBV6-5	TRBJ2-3	CAIGGLAGGGTQYF	TGTGCCATTGGCGGACTAGCGGGGGGCGGGACGCAGTATTTT
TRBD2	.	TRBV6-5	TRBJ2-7	CASSRTSGTYEQYF	TGTGCCAGCAGCAGGACTAGCGGGACCTACGAGCAGTACTTC
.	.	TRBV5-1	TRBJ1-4	CASSLNGGSNEKLFF	TGCGCCAGCAGCCTGAATGGGGGGTCTAATGAAAAACTGTTTTTT
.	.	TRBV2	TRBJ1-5	CASSGDFFEEGNQPQHF	TGTGCCAGCAGTGGCGACTTCTTCGAGGAGGGGAATCAGCCCCAGCATTTT
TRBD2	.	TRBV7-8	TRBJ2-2	CASSSPPDLREGDTGELFF	TGTGCCAGCAGCTCCCCCCCGGATCTGCGGGAGGGTGACACCGGGGAGCTGTTTTTT
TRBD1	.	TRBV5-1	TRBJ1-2	CASSLVGDRGLGYTF	TGCGCCAGCAGCTTGGTGGGGGACAGGGGTCTTGGCTACACCTTC
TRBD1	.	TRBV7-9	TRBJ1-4	CASTPWGQGEKLFF	TGTGCCAGCACCCCCTGGGGACAGGGGGAAAAACTGTTTTTT
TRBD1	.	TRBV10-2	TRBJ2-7	CASRKGGVGYEQYF	TGCGCCAGCAGGAAAGGGGGCGTTGGCTACGAGCAGTACTTC
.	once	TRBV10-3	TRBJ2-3	CAISEPGGTDTQYF	TGTGCCATCAGTGAACCCGGGGGCACAGATACGCAGTATTTT
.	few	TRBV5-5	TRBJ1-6	CASSLEPYEDSPLHF	TGTGCCAGCAGCCTCGAGCCCTACGAGGATTCACCCCTCCACTTT
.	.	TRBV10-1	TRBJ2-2	CASGEQVPGELFF	TGCGCCAGCGGGGAACAGGTGCCCGGGGAGCTGTTTTTT
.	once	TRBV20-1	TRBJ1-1	CSARMNTEAFF	TGCAGTGCCCGTATGAACACTGAAGCTTTCTTT
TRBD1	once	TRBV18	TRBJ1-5	CASSPVGRGDQPQHF	TGTGCCAGCTCACCAGTCGGCAGGGGGGATCAGCCCCAGCATTTT
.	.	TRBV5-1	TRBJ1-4	CASSLGTENEKLFF	TGCGCCAGCAGCTTGGGTACGGAGAATGAAAAACTGTTTTTT
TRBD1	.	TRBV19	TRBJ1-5	CASSIIGTGRHQPQHF	TGTGCCAGTAGTATAATCGGGACAGGGCGCCATCAGCCCCAGCATTTT
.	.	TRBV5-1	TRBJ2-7	CASSFSPSYEQYF	TGCGCCAGCAGTTTCAGCCCATCCTACGAGCAGTACTTC
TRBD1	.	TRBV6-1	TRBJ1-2	CASSEGGLGGRGYTF	TGTGCCAGCAGTGAAGGCGGTCTAGGGGGCCGTGGCTACACCTTC
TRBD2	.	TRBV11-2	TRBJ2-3	CASSSKSGTSEYF	TGTGCCAGCAGCTCGAAGTCCGGGACTAGCGAGTATTTT
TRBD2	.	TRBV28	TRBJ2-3	CASSNGGAAADTQYF	TGTGCCAGCAGCAACGGGGGGGCCGCGGCAGATACGCAGTATTTT
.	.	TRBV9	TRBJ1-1	CASSVDGGMNTEAFF	TGTGCCAGCAGCGTAGATGGGGGGATGAACACTGAAGCTTTCTTT
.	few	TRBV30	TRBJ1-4	CAWSVGAGDEKLFF	TGTGCCTGGAGTGTCGGGGCAGGGGACGAAAAACTGTTTTTT
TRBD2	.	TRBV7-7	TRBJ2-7	CASSQSGGSNEQYF	TGTGCCAGCAGCCAGTCGGGCGGGAGCAACGAGCAGTACTTC
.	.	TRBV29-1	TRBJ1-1	CSVVGFWGQGGFGTEAFF	TGCAGCGTTGTAGGGTTTTGGGGCCAGGGCGGTTTTGGCACTGAAGCTTTCTTT
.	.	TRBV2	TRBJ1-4	CAGLGSNEKLFF	TGTGCCGGATTAGGGTCAAATGAAAAACTGTTTTTT
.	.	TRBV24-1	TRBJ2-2	CATSDGGYTNTGELFF	TGTGCCACCAGTGATGGGGGCTACACGAACACCGGGGAGCTGTTTTTT
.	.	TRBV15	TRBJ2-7	CATSRDGTASYEQYF	TGTGCCACCAGCAGAGACGGGACGGCCTCCTACGAGCAGTACTTC
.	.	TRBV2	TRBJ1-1	CASSVEGRTEAFF	TGTGCCAGCAGTGTGGAGGGGAGGACTGAAGCTTTCTTT
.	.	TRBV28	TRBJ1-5	CASSLGGEGVPQHF	TGTGCCAGCAGTTTAGGGGGTGAAGGGGTGCCCCAGCATTTT
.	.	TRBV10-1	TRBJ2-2	CASSTGFANTGELFF	TGCGCCAGCAGCACAGGGTTCGCGAACACCGGGGAGCTGTTTTTT
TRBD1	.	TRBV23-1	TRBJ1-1	CASSQSQQGAGNTEAFF	TGCGCCAGCAGTCAATCGCAACAGGGGGCGGGAAACACTGAAGCTTTCTTT
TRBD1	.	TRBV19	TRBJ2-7	CASRSAGTGAYEQYF	TGTGCCAGTAGGAGCGCCGGGACAGGGGCCTACGAGCAGTACTTC
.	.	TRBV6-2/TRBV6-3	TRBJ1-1	CASSYPWTDYTEAFF	TGTGCCAGCAGTTATCCTTGGACAGATTACACTGAAGCTTTCTTT
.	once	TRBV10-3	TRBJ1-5	CAISDGAPNQPQHF	TGTGCCATCAGTGATGGGGCGCCCAATCAGCCCCAGCATTTT
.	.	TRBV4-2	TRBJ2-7	CASSQEAVSYEQYF	TGTGCCAGCAGCCAAGAAGCGGTCTCCTACGAGCAGTACTTC
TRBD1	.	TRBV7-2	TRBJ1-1	CASSWTGSNTEAFF	TGTGCCAGCAGCTGGACAGGGAGTAACACTGAAGCTTTCTTT
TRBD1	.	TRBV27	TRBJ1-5	CASSLQGQGIQPQHF	TGTGCCAGCAGTTTACAGGGACAGGGCATTCAGCCCCAGCATTTT
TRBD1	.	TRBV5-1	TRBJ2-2	CASSLEGTGVKVGELFF	TGCGCCAGCAGCTTGGAGGGGACAGGAGTCAAGGTCGGGGAGCTGTTTTTT
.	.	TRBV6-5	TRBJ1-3	CASSAASGNTIYF	TGTGCCAGCAGCGCAGCTTCTGGAAACACCATATATTTT
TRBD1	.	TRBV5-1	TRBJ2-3	CASRGQGSTDTQYF	TGCGCCAGCAGAGGACAGGGGAGCACAGATACGCAGTATTTT
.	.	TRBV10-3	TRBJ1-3	CAISDLHSSGNTIYF	TGTGCCATCAGTGATCTTCACAGCTCTGGAAACACCATATATTTT
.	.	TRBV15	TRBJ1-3	CATSRAPGIDRGNTIYF	TGTGCCACCAGCAGAGCCCCGGGAATTGATAGGGGAAACACCATATATTTT
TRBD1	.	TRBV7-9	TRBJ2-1	CASSFDRGGYNEQFF	TGTGCCAGCAGCTTCGACAGGGGTGGCTACAATGAGCAGTTCTTC
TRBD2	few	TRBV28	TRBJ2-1	CASSLSLAGGYNEQFF	TGTGCCAGCAGTTTATCCTTAGCGGGAGGCTACAATGAGCAGTTCTTC
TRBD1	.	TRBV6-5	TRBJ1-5	CASSSTQGAFSQPQHF	TGTGCCAGCAGTTCCACACAGGGGGCTTTTAGTCAGCCCCAGCATTTT
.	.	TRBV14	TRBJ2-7	CASSQEPAAYEQYF	TGTGCCAGCAGCCAAGAGCCAGCGGCCTACGAGCAGTACTTC
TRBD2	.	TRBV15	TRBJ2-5	CATSRDGGGLALAQYF	TGTGCCACCAGCAGAGATGGAGGGGGACTAGCGTTGGCCCAGTACTTC
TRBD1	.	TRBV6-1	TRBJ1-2	CASSEGTGGFYGYTF	TGTGCCAGCAGTGAAGGGACAGGGGGCTTCTATGGCTACACCTTC
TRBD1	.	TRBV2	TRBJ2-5	CASIGTEQETQYF	TGTGCCAGCATCGGGACAGAACAAGAGACCCAGTACTTC
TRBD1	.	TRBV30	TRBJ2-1	CAWRPGQFNNEQFF	TGTGCCTGGCGACCGGGACAGTTTAACAATGAGCAGTTCTTC
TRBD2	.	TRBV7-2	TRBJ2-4	CASSLGAGVAKNIQYF	TGTGCCAGCAGCTTGGGAGCGGGAGTAGCCAAAAACATTCAGTACTTC
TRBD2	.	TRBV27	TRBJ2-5	CASGTSGIETQYF	TGTGCCAGCGGGACTAGCGGGATAGAGACCCAGTACTTC